This TCR beta chain came from a study of blood T cell repertoires in COVID-19. Overall study: COVID-19 samples from acute and convalescent phases originated in the United States, Italy and Spain. PBMCs, B-cell-depleted T cells, or T cells were the source of the cDNA or gDNA that made up the material.

Per the study methods: It was from reference gene primer amplification that nucleated cell counts were estimated. Using immunoSEQ multiplex PCR, the repertoire was profiled, and TCRdb retains in-frame clones only, with some absent. Clone size and the V and J calls come from that table; the DNA yielded D and trimming. Counted here are roughly 72,000 clones, over 75% occurring once; the ten biggest clones make up roughly 45%. About this clone itself: Mismatch with germline at one junction end may stem from a read error.

The CDR3 has 14 amino acids. Germline V CDR1 and CDR2: LGHDT, YNNKEL (reference sequence). The chain joins TRBV3-1 (or the pseudogene TRBV3-2) to TRBJ2-7; no clear D. The clonotype originates from a human donor in a cohort sampled during active COVID-19. Sequencing was done on a sample of peripheral blood. The CDR3 region has the DNA TGTGCCAGCGGCCAGCAAGCTGGAGCCTACGAGCAGTACTTC. This sequence encodes CASGQQAGAYEQYF.